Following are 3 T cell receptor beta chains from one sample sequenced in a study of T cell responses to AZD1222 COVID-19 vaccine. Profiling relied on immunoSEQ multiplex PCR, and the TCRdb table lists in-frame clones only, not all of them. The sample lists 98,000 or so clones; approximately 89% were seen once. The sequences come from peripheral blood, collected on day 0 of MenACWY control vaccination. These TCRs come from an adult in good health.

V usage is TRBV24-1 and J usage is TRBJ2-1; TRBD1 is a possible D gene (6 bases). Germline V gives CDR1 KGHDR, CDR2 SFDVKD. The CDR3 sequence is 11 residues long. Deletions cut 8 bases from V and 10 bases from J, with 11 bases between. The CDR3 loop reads CATTEGVEQFF. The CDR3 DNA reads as TGTGCCACCACTGAGGGGGTAGAGCAGTTCTTC.

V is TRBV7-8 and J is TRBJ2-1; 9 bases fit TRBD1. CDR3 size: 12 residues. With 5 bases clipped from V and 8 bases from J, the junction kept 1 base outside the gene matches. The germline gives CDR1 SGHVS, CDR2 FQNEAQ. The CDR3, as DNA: TGTGCCAGCAGCCGGGACAGGGATGAGCAGTTCTTC. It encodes CASSRDRDEQFF.

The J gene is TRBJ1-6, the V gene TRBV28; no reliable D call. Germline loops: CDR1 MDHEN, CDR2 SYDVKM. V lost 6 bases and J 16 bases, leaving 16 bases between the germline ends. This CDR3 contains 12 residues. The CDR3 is CASRTGHWSLHF. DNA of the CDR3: TGTGCCAGCAGAACGGGCCACTGGTCTCTCCACTTT. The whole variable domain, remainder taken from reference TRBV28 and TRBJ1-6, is DVKVTQSSRYLVKRTGEKVFLECVQDMDHENMFWYRQDPGLGLRLIYFSYDVKMKEKGDIPEGYSVSREKKERFSLILESASTNQTSMYLCASRTGHWSLHFGNGTRLTVT.